This T cell receptor (beta chain) was sequenced for a study of graft-versus-host responses after intestinal transplantation. Assay: immunoSEQ multiplex PCR; the TCRdb copy retains only in-frame clones and omits some. The table includes around 37,000 clones, about 85% detected once. In the case of this clone: Antigen: not known.

Study observations and caveats: The authors found GvH clones in recipient marrow, some appearing first in ileum or blood. Allografts from individuals with graft-donor T cell macrochimerism displayed high graft-versus-host to host-versus-graft clonal ratios.

The CDR3 totals 15 residues. V was pared by 0 bases and J by 0 bases, with 0 bases of the junction left unmatched. Looked up from germline, CDR1 is SGDLS and CDR2 is YYNGEE. From the graft tissue, intraepithelial and lamina propria lymphocytes were released through processing. The TCR was taken from a human patient who received an intestinal transplant, so some T cells may come from the graft donor. The V gene is TRBV9, the J gene TRBJ2-1; 7 nucleotides match TRBD2. This material consisted of ileum tissue, taken around 200 days after intestinal transplant. As DNA, the CDR3 is TGTGCCAGCAGCGTAGGGGAGGGCTCCTACAATGAGCAGTTCTTC. The encoded protein is CASSVGEGSYNEQFF.